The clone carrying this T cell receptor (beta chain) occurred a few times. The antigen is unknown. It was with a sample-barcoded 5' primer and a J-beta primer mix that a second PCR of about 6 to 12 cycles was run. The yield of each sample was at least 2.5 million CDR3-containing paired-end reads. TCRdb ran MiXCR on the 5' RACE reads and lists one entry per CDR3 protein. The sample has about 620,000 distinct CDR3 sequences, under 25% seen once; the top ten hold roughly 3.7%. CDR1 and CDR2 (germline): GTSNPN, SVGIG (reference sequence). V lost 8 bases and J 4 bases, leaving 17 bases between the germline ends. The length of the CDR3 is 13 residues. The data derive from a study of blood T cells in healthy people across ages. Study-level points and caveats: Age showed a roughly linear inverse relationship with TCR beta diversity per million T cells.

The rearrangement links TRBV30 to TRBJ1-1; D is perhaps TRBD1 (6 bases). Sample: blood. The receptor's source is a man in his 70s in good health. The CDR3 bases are TGTGCCGGTGTGGGGGCTCGAGGCACTGAAGCTTTCTTT. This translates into CAGVGARGTEAFF.